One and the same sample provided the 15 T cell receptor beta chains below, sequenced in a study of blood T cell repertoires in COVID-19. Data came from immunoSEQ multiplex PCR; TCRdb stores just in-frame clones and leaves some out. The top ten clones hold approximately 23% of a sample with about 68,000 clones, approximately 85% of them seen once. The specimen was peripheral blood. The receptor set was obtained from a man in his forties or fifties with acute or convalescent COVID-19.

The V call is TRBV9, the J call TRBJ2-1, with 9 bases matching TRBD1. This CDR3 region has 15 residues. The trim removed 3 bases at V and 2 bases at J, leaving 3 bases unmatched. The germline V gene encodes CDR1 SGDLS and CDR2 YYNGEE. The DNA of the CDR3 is TGTGCCAGCAGCGCACAGGGGGCAACCTACAATGAGCAGTTCTTC. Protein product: CASSAQGATYNEQFF.

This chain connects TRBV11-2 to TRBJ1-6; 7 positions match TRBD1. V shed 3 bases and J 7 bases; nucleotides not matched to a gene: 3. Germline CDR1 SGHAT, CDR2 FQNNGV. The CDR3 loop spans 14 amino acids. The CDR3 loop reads CASSFETGNSPLHF. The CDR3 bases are TGTGCCAGCAGCTTCGAGACAGGGAATTCACCCCTCCACTTT.

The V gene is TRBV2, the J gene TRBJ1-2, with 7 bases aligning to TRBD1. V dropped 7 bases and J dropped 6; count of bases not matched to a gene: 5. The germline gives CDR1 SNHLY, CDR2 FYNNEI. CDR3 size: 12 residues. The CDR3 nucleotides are TGTGCCAGCACCCCAGGGGGAGATGGCTACACCTTC. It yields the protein CASTPGGDGYTF.

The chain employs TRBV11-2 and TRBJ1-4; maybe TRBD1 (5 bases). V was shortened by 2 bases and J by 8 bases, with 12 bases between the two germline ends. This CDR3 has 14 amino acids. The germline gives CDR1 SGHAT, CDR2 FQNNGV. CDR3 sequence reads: CASSLSGNSEKLFF. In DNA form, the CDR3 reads TGTGCCAGCAGCTTATCAGGGAATTCCGAAAAACTGTTTTTT. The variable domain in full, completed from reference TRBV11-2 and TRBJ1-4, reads EAGVAQSPRYKIIEKRQSVAFWCNPISGHATLYWYQQILGQGPKLLIQFQNNGVVDDSQLPKDRFSAERLKGVDSTLKIQPAKLEDSAVYLCASSLSGNSEKLFFGSGTQLSVL.

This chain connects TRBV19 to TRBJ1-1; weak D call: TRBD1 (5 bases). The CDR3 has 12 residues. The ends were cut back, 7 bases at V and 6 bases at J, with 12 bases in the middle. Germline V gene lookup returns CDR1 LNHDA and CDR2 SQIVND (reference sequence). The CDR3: CASKQGWAEAFF. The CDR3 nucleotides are TGTGCCAGTAAGCAGGGTTGGGCTGAAGCTTTCTTT.

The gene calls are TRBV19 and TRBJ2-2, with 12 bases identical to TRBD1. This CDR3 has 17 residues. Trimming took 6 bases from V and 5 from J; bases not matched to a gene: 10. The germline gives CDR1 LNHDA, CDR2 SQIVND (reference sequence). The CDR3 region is CASSLPGQGAGTGELFF. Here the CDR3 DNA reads TGTGCCAGTAGCCTCCCGGGACAGGGGGCTGGAACCGGGGAGCTGTTTTTT.

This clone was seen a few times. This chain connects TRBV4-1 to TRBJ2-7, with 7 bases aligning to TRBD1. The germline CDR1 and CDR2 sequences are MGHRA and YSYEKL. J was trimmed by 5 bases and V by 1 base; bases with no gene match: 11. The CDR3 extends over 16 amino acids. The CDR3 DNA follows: TGCGCCAGCAGCCAAGCCCCGGGACAGTGGAGTAACGAGCAGTACTTC. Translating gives CASSQAPGQWSNEQYF.

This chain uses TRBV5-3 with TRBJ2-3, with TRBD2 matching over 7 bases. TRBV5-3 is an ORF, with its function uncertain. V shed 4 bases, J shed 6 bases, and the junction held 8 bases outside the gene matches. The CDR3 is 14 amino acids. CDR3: CARSMTSNWDTQYF. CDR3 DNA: TGTGCCAGAAGCATGACTAGCAATTGGGATACGCAGTATTTT.

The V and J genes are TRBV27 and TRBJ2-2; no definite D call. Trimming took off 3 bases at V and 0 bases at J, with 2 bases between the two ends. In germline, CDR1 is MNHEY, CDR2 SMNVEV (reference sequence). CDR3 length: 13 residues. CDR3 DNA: TGTGCCAGCAGTTTCACGAACACCGGGGAGCTGTTTTTT. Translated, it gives CASSFTNTGELFF.

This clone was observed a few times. CDR3 residues: CASSLSRGGATNSPLHF. The CDR3, as DNA: TGCGCCAGCAGCTTGTCCCGGGGGGGGGCGACGAATTCACCCCTCCACTTT. V is TRBV5-1 and J is TRBJ1-6; tentative D call: TRBD1 (6 bases). Germline loops: CDR1 SGHRS, CDR2 YFSETQ. This CDR3 region has 17 residues. V was clipped by 1 base and J by 7 bases, with 18 bases between them.

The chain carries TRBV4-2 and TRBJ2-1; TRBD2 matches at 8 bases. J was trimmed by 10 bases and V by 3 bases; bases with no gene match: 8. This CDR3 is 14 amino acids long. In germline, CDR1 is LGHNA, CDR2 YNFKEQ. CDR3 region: CASSQGSGGFEQFF. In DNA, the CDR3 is TGTGCCAGCAGCCAGGGCAGCGGGGGATTCGAGCAGTTCTTC.

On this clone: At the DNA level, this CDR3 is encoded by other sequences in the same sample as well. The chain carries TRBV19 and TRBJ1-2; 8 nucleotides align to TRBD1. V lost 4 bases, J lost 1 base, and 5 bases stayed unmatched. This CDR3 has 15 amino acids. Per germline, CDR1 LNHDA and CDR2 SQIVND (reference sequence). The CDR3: CASSTPGQGNYGYTF. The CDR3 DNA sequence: TGTGCCAGTAGTACCCCCGGACAGGGTAACTATGGCTACACCTTC.

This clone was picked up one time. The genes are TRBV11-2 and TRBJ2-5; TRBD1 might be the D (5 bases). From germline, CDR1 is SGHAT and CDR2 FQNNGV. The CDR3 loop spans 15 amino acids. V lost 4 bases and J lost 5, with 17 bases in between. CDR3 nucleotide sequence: TGTGCCAGCAGCTGGGGCCCTGCTCCCCGGGAGACCCAGTACTTC. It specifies CASSWGPAPRETQYF.

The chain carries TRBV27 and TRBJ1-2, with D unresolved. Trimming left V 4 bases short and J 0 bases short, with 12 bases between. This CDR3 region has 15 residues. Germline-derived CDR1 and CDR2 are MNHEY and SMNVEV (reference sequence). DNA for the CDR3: TGTGCCAGCAGTTCTAGGTCCCAGACTAACTATGGCTACACCTTC. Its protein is CASSSRSQTNYGYTF.

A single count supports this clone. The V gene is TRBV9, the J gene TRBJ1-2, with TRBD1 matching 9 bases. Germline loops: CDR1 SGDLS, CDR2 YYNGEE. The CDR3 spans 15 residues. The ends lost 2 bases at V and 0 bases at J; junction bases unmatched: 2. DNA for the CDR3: TGTGCCAGCAGCGTGGGACAGGGAACTAACTATGGCTACACCTTC. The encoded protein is CASSVGQGTNYGYTF.